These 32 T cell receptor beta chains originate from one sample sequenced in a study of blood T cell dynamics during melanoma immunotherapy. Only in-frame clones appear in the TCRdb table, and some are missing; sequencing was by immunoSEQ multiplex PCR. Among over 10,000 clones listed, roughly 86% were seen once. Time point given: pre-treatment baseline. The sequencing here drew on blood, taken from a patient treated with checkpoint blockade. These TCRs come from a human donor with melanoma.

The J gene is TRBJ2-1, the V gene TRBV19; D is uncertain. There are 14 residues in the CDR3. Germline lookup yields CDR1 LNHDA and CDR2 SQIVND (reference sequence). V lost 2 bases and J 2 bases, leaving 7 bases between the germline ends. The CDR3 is CASSIQAAYNEQFF. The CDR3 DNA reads TGTGCCAGTAGTATACAGGCGGCCTACAATGAGCAGTTCTTC.

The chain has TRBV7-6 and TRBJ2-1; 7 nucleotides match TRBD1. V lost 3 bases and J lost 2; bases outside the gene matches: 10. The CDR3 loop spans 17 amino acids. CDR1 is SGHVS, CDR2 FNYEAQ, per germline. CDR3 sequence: CASSFRGRQGTYNEQFF. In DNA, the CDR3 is TGTGCCAGCAGCTTTAGGGGGCGACAGGGAACCTACAATGAGCAGTTCTTC.

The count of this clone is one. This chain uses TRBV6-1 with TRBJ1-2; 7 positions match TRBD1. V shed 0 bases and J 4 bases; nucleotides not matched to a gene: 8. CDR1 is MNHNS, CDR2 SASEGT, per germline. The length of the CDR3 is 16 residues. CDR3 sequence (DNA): TGTGCCAGCAGTGAAGCCTGGACAGGAAGAGTCTATGGCTACACCTTC. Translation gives CASSEAWTGRVYGYTF.

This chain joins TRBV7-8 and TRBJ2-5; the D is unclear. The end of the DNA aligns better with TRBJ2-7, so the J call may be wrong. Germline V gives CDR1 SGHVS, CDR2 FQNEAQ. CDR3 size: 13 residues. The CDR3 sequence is CASSLDYAYEQYF. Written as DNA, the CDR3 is TGTGCCAGCAGCTTAGACTACGCCTACGAGCAGTACTTC.

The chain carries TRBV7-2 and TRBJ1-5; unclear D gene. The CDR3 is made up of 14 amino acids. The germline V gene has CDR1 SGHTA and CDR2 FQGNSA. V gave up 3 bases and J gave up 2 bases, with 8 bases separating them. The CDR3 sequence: CASSFWQGNQPQHF. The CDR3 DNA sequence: TGTGCCAGCAGCTTTTGGCAAGGCAATCAGCCCCAGCATTTT.

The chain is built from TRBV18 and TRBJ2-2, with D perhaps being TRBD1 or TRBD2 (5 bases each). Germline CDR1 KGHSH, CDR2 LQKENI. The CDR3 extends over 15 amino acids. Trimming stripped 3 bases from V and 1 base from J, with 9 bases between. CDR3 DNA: TGTGCCAGCTCACCGGGACCACTGAACACCGGGGAGCTGTTTTTT. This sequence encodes CASSPGPLNTGELFF.

The chain's CDR3 is CANNRGTTNTEAFF. CDR3 nucleotides: TGTGCCAACAACAGGGGGACAACGAACACTGAAGCTTTCTTT. The chain links TRBV2 to TRBJ1-1; 8 nucleotides line up with TRBD1. The CDR3 is made up of 14 amino acids. Germline V gives CDR1 SNHLY, CDR2 FYNNEI. V was clipped by 10 bases and J by 1 base; unmatched bases: 8.

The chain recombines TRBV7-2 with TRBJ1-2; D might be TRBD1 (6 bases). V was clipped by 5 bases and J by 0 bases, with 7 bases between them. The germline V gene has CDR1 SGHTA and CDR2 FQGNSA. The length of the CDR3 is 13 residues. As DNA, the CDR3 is TGTGCCAGCAGCGGACAGACTAACTATGGCTACACCTTC. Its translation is CASSGQTNYGYTF.

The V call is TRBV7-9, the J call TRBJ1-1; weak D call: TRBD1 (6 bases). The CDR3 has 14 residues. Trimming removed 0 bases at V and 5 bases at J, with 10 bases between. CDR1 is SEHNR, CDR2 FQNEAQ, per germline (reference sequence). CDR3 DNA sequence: TGTGCCAGCAGCTTAGCGGGGGCAGGAACTGAAGCTTTCTTT. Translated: CASSLAGAGTEAFF.

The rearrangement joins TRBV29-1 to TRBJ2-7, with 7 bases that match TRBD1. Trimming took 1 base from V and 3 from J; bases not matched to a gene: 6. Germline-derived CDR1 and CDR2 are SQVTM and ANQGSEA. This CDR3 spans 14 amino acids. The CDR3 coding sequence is TGCAGCGTTGAAGGGGGCGGACAGGTCTACGAGCAGTACTTC. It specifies CSVEGGGQVYEQYF.

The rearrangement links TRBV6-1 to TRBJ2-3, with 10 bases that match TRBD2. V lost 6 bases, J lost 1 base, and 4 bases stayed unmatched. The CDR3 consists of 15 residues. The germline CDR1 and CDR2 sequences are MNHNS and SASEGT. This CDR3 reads CASSRTSGGTDTQYF. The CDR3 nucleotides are TGTGCCAGCAGCCGAACTAGCGGGGGCACAGATACGCAGTATTTT.

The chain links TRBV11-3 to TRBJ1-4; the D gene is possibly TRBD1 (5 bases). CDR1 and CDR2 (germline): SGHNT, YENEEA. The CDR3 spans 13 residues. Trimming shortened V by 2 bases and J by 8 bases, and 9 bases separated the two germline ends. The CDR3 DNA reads TGTGCCAGCAGCTTACGCAGGGAGGAAAAACTGTTTTTT. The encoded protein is CASSLRREEKLFF.

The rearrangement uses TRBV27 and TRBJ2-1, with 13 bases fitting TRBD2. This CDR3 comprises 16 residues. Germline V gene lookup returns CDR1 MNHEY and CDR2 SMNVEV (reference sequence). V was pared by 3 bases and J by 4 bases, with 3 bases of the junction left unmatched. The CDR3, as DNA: TGTGCCAGCAGTTTCGGGACTAGCGGGAATTACAATGAGCAGTTCTTC. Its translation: CASSFGTSGNYNEQFF.

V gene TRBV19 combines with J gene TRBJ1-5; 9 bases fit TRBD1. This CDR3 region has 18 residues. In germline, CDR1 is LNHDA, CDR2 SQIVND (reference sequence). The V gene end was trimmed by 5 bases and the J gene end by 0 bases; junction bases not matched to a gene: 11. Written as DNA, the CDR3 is TGTGCCAGTAGTGTAGGAGGACAGGGGTACTATAGCAATCAGCCCCAGCATTTT. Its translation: CASSVGGQGYYSNQPQHF.

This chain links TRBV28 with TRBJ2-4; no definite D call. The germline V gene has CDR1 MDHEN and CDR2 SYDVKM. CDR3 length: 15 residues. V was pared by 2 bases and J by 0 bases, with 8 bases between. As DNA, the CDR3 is TGTGCCAGCAGTTTAGCTGAGCTAGCCAAAAACATTCAGTACTTC. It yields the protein CASSLAELAKNIQYF.

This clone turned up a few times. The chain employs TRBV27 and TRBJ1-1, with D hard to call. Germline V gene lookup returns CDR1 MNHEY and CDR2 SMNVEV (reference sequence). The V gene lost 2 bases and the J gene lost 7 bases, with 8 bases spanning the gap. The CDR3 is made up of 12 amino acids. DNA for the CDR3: TGTGCCAGCAGTTTACCTGGGCTTGAAGCTTTCTTT. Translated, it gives CASSLPGLEAFF.

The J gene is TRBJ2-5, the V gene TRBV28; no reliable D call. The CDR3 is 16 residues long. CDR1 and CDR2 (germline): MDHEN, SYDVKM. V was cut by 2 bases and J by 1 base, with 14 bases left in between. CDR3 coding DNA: TGTGCCAGCAGTTTAGGTTTTGTAGACTTCCAAGAGACCCAGTACTTC. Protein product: CASSLGFVDFQETQYF.

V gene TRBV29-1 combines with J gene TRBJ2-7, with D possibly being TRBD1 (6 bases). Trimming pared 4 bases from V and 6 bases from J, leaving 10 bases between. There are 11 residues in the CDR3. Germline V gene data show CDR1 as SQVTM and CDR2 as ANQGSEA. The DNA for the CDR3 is TGCAGCGTTGTTCACAGGGTCGAGCAGTACTTC. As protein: CSVVHRVEQYF.

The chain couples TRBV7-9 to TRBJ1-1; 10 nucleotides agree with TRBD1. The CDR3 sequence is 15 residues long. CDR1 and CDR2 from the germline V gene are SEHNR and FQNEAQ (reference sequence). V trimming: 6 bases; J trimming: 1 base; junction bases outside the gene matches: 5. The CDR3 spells CASSRDRGKNTEAFF. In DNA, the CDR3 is TGTGCCAGCAGTCGGGACAGGGGTAAGAACACTGAAGCTTTCTTT.

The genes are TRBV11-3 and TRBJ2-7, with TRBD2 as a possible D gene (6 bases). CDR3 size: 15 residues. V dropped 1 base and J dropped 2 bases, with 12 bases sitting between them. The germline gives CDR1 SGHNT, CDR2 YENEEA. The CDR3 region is CASSLGGGGTYEQYF. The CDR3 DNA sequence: TGTGCCAGCAGCTTAGGCGGTGGGGGGACCTACGAGCAGTACTTC.

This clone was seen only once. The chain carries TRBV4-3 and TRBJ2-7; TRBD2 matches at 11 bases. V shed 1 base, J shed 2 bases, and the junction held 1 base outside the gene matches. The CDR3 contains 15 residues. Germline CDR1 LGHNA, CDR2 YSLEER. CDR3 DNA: TGCGCCAGCAGCCAAGGACTAGCGGGAACCTACGAGCAGTACTTC. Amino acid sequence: CASSQGLAGTYEQYF.

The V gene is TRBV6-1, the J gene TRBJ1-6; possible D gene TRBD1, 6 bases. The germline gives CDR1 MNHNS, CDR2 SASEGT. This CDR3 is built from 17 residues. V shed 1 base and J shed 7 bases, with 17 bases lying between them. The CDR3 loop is CASSEEVALGANSPLHF. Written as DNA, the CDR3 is TGTGCCAGCAGTGAAGAGGTCGCCCTGGGGGCGAATTCACCCCTCCACTTT.

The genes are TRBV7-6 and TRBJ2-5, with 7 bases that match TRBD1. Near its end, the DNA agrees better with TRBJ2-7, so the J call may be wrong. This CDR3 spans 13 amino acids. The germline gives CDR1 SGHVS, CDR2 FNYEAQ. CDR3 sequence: CASSVGTDYEQYF. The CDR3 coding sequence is TGTGCCAGCAGCGTTGGGACAGACTACGAGCAGTACTTC.

CDR3 coding DNA: TGTGCCACCCTTAGCCAGGGGAGCTCCTACAATGAGCAGTTCTTC. Translated: CATLSQGSSYNEQFF. This sequence joins TRBV27 and TRBJ2-1; TRBD1 might be the D (6 bases). The germline gives CDR1 MNHEY, CDR2 SMNVEV (reference sequence). Trimming removed 10 bases at V and 0 bases at J, with 16 bases between. This CDR3 is built from 15 residues.

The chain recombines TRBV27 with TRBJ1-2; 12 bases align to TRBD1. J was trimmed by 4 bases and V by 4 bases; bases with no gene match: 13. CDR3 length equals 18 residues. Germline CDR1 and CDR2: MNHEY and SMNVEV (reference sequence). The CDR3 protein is CASSSKGTGTGGAYGYTF. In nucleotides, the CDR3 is TGTGCCAGCAGTTCCAAGGGAACCGGGACAGGGGGCGCCTATGGCTACACCTTC.

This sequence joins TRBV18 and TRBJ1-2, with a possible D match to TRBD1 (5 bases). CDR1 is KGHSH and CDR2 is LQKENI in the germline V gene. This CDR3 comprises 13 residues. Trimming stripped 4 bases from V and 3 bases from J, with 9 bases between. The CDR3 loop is CASSHGTDYGYTF. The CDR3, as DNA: TGTGCCAGCTCACATGGGACGGACTATGGCTACACCTTC.

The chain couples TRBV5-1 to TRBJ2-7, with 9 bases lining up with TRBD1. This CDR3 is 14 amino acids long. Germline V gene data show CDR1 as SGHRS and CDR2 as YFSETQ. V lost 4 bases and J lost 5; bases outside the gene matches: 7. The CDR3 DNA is TGCGCCAGCAGCCTCCCGGGACAGGGAAACGAGCAGTACTTC. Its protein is CASSLPGQGNEQYF.

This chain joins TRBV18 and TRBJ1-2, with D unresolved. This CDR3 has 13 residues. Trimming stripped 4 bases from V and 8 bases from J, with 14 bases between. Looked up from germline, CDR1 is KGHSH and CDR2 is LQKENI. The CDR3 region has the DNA TGTGCCAGCTCACAAGGGCTTTCAAACGGCTACACCTTC. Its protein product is CASSQGLSNGYTF.

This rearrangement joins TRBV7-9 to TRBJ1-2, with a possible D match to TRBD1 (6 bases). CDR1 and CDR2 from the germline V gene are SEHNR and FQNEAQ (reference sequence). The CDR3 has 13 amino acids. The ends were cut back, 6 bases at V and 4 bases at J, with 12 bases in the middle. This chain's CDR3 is CASSPPTGYGYTF. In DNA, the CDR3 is TGTGCCAGCAGTCCCCCGACAGGCTATGGCTACACCTTC. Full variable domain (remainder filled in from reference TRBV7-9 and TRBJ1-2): DTGVSQNPRHKITKRGQNVTFRCDPISEHNRLYWYRQTLGQGPEFLTYFQNEAQLEKSRLLSDRFSAERPKGSFSTLEIQRTEQGDSAMYLCASSPPTGYGYTFGSGTRLTVV.

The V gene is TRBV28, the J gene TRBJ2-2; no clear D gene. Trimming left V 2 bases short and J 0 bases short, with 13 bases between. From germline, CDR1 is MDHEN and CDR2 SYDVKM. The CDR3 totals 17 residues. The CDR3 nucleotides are TGTGCCAGCAGTTTACGGTCCGAGACGACGAACACCGGGGAGCTGTTTTTT. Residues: CASSLRSETTNTGELFF.

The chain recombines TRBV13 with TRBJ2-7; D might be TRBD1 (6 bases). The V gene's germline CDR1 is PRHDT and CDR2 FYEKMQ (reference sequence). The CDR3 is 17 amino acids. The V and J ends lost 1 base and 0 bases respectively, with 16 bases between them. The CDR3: CASSLVDRDTTSYEQYF. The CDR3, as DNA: TGTGCCAGCAGCTTAGTAGACCGGGACACAACCTCCTACGAGCAGTACTTC.

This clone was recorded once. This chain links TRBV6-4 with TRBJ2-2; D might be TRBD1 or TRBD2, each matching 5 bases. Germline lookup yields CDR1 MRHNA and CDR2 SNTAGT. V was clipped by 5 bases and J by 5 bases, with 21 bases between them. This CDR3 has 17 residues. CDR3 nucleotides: TGTGCCAGCAGTCGCTCGGGCACCCCCGAGGGGACCGGGGAGCTGTTTTTT. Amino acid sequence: CASSRSGTPEGTGELFF.